A single sample is the source of the 28 T cell receptor beta chains below, sequenced in a study of blood T cell repertoires in COVID-19. TCRdb keeps only in-frame clones here, not all; method: immunoSEQ multiplex PCR. The sample consists of 200,000 or so clones, roughly four fifths of them appearing once. What was sequenced was peripheral blood. The receptor source for this set is a human donor with acute or convalescent COVID-19. The donor label of this sample is uncertain.

This chain links TRBV30 with TRBJ2-3; TRBD2 aligns across 9 bases. V gave up 3 bases and J gave up 6 bases; unmatched junction bases: 7. The CDR3 runs to 14 residues. Germline loops: CDR1 GTSNPN, CDR2 SVGIG (reference sequence). For the CDR3, the DNA is TGTGCCTGGAGGCTAGCGGGGTCCGGGGATACGCAGTATTTT. The encoded protein is CAWRLAGSGDTQYF.

CDR3 nucleotides: TGTGCCGTAGCGGGAGCCTCCTACGAGCAGTACTTC. Translated, it gives CAVAGASYEQYF. The chain recombines TRBV30 with TRBJ2-7; 9 nucleotides line up with TRBD2. The trim removed 8 bases at V and 0 bases at J, leaving 2 bases unmatched. CDR1 is GTSNPN, CDR2 SVGIG, per germline (reference sequence). There are 12 residues in the CDR3. The full variable domain, with the rest looked up from reference TRBV30 and TRBJ2-7, is SQTIHQWPATLVQPVGSPLSLECTVEGTSNPNLYWYRQAAGRGLQLLFYSVGIGQISSEVPQNLSASRPQDRQFILSSKKLLLSDSGFYLCAVAGASYEQYFGPGTRLTVT.

This chain's CDR3 is CASSSTSGREAEQFF. CDR3 bases: TGTGCCAGCAGTTCGACTAGCGGGAGAGAGGCGGAGCAGTTCTTC. The chain recombines TRBV7-3 with TRBJ2-1, with TRBD2 matching over 12 bases. V lost 6 bases, J lost 10 bases, and 10 bases stayed unmatched. Germline assignment: CDR1 SGHTA and CDR2 FQGTGA. CDR3 length: 15 amino acids.

The V call is TRBV29-1, the J call TRBJ2-7, with D perhaps TRBD1 (6 bases). V dropped 5 bases and J dropped 6 bases, with 17 bases sitting between them. The germline gives CDR1 SQVTM, CDR2 ANQGSEA. This CDR3 comprises 13 residues. CDR3 in DNA: TGCAGCGTTAACAGGGACGCCCTTGGCGAGCAGTACTTC. Translation gives CSVNRDALGEQYF.

V gene TRBV27 combines with J gene TRBJ2-2; 7 bases agree with TRBD2. Germline CDR1 is MNHEY and CDR2 is SMNVEV (reference sequence). The CDR3 loop spans 19 amino acids. The J segment lost 4 bases and the V segment lost 1 base, leaving 15 bases of the junction unmatched. This CDR3 reads CASSLWAPGGRYGTGELFF. CDR3 bases: TGTGCCAGCAGTTTATGGGCCCCGGGCGGGAGATATGGCACCGGGGAGCTGTTTTTT.

The chain recombines TRBV18 with TRBJ1-4, with no clear D. Deletions cut 2 bases from V and 2 bases from J, with 12 bases between. The CDR3 is made up of 16 amino acids. The germline V gene encodes CDR1 KGHSH and CDR2 LQKENI. The CDR3, as DNA: TGTGCCAGCTCACCATGGAAGGGCGGGACTAATGAAAAACTGTTTTTT. Protein sequence: CASSPWKGGTNEKLFF. The whole variable domain, remainder taken from reference TRBV18 and TRBJ1-4, is NAGVMQNPRHLVRRRGQEARLRCSPMKGHSHVYWYRQLPEEGLKFMVYLQKENIIDESGMPKERFSAEFPKEGPSILRIQQVVRGDSAAYFCASSPWKGGTNEKLFFGSGTQLSVL.

J is TRBJ2-5 and V is TRBV5-4, with TRBD2 matching over 11 bases. V lost 4 bases and J lost 2; bases outside the gene matches: 7. CDR3 length: 16 residues. CDR1 is SGHNT and CDR2 is YYREEE in the germline V gene (reference sequence). CDR3 residues: CASSMGTSGPQETQYF. DNA of the CDR3: TGTGCCAGCAGCATGGGGACTAGCGGACCTCAAGAGACCCAGTACTTC.

CDR3 sequence (DNA): TGTGCCAGCTCACTTCTAGGGGACAGACGCTACTATGGCTACACCTTC. Residues: CASSLLGDRRYYGYTF. This chain links TRBV18 with TRBJ1-2, with TRBD1 matching 7 bases. The CDR3 length is 16 residues. Germline CDR1 KGHSH, CDR2 LQKENI. V gave up 4 bases and J gave up 3 bases; unmatched junction bases: 11.

The chain recombines TRBV30 with TRBJ1-2; D remains ambiguous. The CDR3 has 13 residues. The germline CDR1 and CDR2 sequences are GTSNPN and SVGIG (reference sequence). The V end lost 2 bases, the J end lost 7 bases, and 14 bases lay between the germline ends. The CDR3 sequence: CAWSRALVGGYTF. DNA for the CDR3: TGTGCCTGGAGTCGCGCCCTGGTTGGTGGCTACACCTTC.

This clone was seen many times. The V call is TRBV19, the J call TRBJ1-2; tentatively, D is TRBD1 (5 bases). The V gene's germline CDR1 is LNHDA and CDR2 SQIVND (reference sequence). This CDR3 spans 12 amino acids. Trimming stripped 7 bases from V and 4 bases from J, with 10 bases between. The CDR3 reads CASTPQGYGYTF. The CDR3 region has the DNA TGTGCCAGTACTCCTCAGGGCTATGGCTACACCTTC.

The chain carries TRBV2 and TRBJ1-2; 9 nucleotides agree with TRBD1. CDR1 is SNHLY and CDR2 is FYNNEI in the germline V gene. V was clipped by 5 bases and J by 5 bases; unmatched bases: 6. The CDR3 has 14 residues. The CDR3 DNA sequence: TGTGCCAGCAGTCCCGGGACAGGGTTATATGGCTACACCTTC. This codes for CASSPGTGLYGYTF.

The genes are TRBV27 and TRBJ1-5; possibly TRBD1 for D (5 bases). The CDR3 covers 12 residues. Deletions cut 4 bases from V and 5 bases from J, with 6 bases between. Germline V gives CDR1 MNHEY, CDR2 SMNVEV (reference sequence). This CDR3 reads CASSSRDQPQHF. The CDR3 DNA reads as TGTGCCAGCAGTTCCAGGGATCAGCCCCAGCATTTT.

The chain joins TRBV6-6 to TRBJ2-1, with TRBD2 matching over 7 bases. The length of the CDR3 is 14 residues. Germline V gene data show CDR1 as MNHNY and CDR2 as SVGAGI (reference sequence). With 5 bases clipped from V and 5 bases from J, the junction kept 6 bases outside the gene matches. The CDR3 spells CASSRGGRDNEQFF. The CDR3 DNA follows: TGTGCCAGCAGTCGGGGAGGGCGGGACAATGAGCAGTTCTTC.

This chain links TRBV15 with TRBJ2-7; tentative D call: TRBD2 (6 bases). CDR3 length equals 12 residues. CDR1 is LNHNV and CDR2 is YYDKDF in the germline V gene (reference sequence). Trimming took off 4 bases at V and 7 bases at J, with 11 bases between the two ends. CDR3 DNA: TGTGCCACCAGCAACTTGGAGGGTGAGCAGTACTTC. This encodes CATSNLEGEQYF.

This CDR3 reads CASMAPSGLTDTQYF. DNA for the CDR3: TGTGCCAGCATGGCTCCGAGCGGCCTCACAGATACGCAGTATTTT. This chain connects TRBV28 to TRBJ2-3, with a weak D call TRBD2 (5 bases). The V end lost 7 bases, the J end lost 2 bases, and 16 bases lay between the germline ends. Germline V CDR1 and CDR2: MDHEN, SYDVKM. The CDR3 sequence is 15 residues long.

This chain links TRBV27 with TRBJ1-3; D is unresolved. Trimming pared 5 bases from V and 4 bases from J, leaving 9 bases between. This CDR3 is built from 13 residues. The germline gives CDR1 MNHEY, CDR2 SMNVEV (reference sequence). The CDR3 nucleotides read TGTGCCAGCAGTCCGCGGCTGGGAAACACCATATATTTT. Translation gives CASSPRLGNTIYF.

This chain links TRBV19 with TRBJ1-5; D ambiguous. V lost 10 bases and J lost 7, with 11 bases in between. CDR1 LNHDA and CDR2 SQIVND come from the germline V gene (reference sequence). This CDR3 contains 11 residues. CDR3 sequence (DNA): TGTGCCACTGGGCCCGAACAGCCCCAGCATTTT. It specifies CATGPEQPQHF.

The table lists this clone with a count of one. The rearrangement links TRBV6-5 to TRBJ2-7; 7 bases fit TRBD2. The CDR3 sequence is 14 residues long. In germline, CDR1 is MNHEY, CDR2 SVGAGI. The trim removed 6 bases at V and 3 bases at J, leaving 8 bases unmatched. The CDR3 sequence: CASRSAGVLYEQYF. CDR3 DNA sequence: TGTGCCAGCAGGTCCGCGGGGGTACTCTACGAGCAGTACTTC.

This chain connects TRBV11-3 to TRBJ1-2; D gene unclear. The CDR3 has 12 residues. The V and J ends lost 4 bases and 5 bases respectively, with 8 bases between them. Germline V gives CDR1 SGHNT, CDR2 YENEEA. The CDR3 nucleotides read TGTGCCAGCAGCTCCTTCGGGTATGGCTACACCTTC. Translating it yields CASSSFGYGYTF.

This chain connects TRBV24-1 to TRBJ1-5; TRBD1 matches 10 bases. The CDR3 totals 16 residues. The V gene end was trimmed by 5 bases and the J gene end by 4 bases; junction bases not matched to a gene: 7. Looked up from germline, CDR1 is KGHDR and CDR2 is SFDVKD. The CDR3 bases are TGTGCCACCAGTGCTACCGGGACAGGGGTTAATCAGCCCCAGCATTTT. It translates to CATSATGTGVNQPQHF.

The chain joins TRBV2 to TRBJ1-5, with D maybe TRBD1 (6 bases). Per germline, CDR1 SNHLY and CDR2 FYNNEI. Trimming pared 5 bases from V and 7 bases from J, leaving 15 bases between. The CDR3 totals 14 residues. CDR3 sequence (DNA): TGTGCCAGCAGTCCCGACCAGGGGAGACAGCCCCAGCATTTT. The encoded protein is CASSPDQGRQPQHF.

This clone was detected once. The V gene is TRBV3-1 (or the pseudogene TRBV3-2), the J gene TRBJ2-3, with 11 positions matching TRBD2. The CDR3 contains 18 residues. The V gene end was trimmed by 4 bases and the J gene end by 3 bases; junction bases not matched to a gene: 12. Germline V CDR1 and CDR2: LGHDT, YNNKEL (reference sequence). CDR3 nucleotides: TGTGCCAGCAGCCGAGGGGGGCTAGCGGGAGGCGGGACAGATACGCAGTATTTT. Protein: CASSRGGLAGGGTDTQYF.

The rearrangement joins TRBV3-1 (or the pseudogene TRBV3-2) to TRBJ2-1; 7 nucleotides align to TRBD1. This CDR3 is 14 amino acids long. With V trimmed by 1 base and J by 5 bases, 2 bases remained unmatched. Germline-derived CDR1 and CDR2 are LGHDT and YNNKEL (reference sequence). In DNA, the CDR3 is TGTGCCAGCAGCCAAGGGGGGACAGACAATGAGCAGTTCTTC. This codes for CASSQGGTDNEQFF.

This clone turned up a few times. This rearrangement joins TRBV30 to TRBJ1-3; D gene ambiguous. Germline CDR1 GTSNPN, CDR2 SVGIG (reference sequence). This CDR3 region has 14 residues. The V and J ends lost 5 bases and 0 bases respectively, with 11 bases between them. CDR3 loop: CAWGKQVSGNTIYF. CDR3 nucleotide sequence: TGTGCCTGGGGAAAACAAGTCTCTGGAAACACCATATATTTT.

The chain couples TRBV2 to TRBJ2-3, with D possibly matching TRBD1 (6 bases). Germline CDR1 is SNHLY and CDR2 is FYNNEI. The CDR3 covers 15 residues. V lost 5 bases to trimming and J lost 5 bases, with 17 bases between them. The CDR3 loop reads CASSLGPKGGDTQYF. In DNA, the CDR3 is TGTGCCAGCAGTCTGGGCCCAAAAGGGGGAGATACGCAGTATTTT.

The chain has TRBV3-1 (or the pseudogene TRBV3-2) and TRBJ2-3; unclear D gene. Looked up from germline, CDR1 is LGHDT and CDR2 is YNNKEL (reference sequence). Trimming stripped 4 bases from V and 6 bases from J, with 5 bases between. The CDR3 has 11 amino acids. In nucleotides, the CDR3 is TGTGCCAGCAGCCCCGGGGATACGCAGTATTTT. Its protein product is CASSPGDTQYF.

The chain combines TRBV29-1 with TRBJ1-2; D might be TRBD1 (6 bases). CDR3 length: 12 residues. The germline V gene has CDR1 SQVTM and CDR2 ANQGSEA. V lost 5 bases and J lost 7, with 14 bases in between. The CDR3 spells CSVQQGSGGYTF. The CDR3, as DNA: TGCAGCGTTCAACAGGGAAGCGGTGGCTACACCTTC.

The V call is TRBV5-6, the J call TRBJ1-2; TRBD1 is a possible D gene (6 bases). This CDR3 contains 14 residues. V lost 6 bases and J lost 2, with 14 bases in between. Germline values: CDR1 SGHDT, CDR2 YYEEEE. As DNA, the CDR3 is TGTGCCAGCACCCGGGACAAGCGAAACTATGGCTACACCTTC. Residues: CASTRDKRNYGYTF.